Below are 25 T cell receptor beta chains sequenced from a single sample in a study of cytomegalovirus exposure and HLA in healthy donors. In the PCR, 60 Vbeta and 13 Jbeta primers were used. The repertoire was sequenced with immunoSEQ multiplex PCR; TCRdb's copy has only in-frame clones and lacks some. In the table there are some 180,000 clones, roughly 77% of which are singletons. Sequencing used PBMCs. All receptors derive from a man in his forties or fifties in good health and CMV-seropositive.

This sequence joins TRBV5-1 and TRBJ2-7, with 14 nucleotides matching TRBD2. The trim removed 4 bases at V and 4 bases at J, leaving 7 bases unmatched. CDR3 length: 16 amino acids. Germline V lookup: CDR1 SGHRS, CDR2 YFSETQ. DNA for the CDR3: TGCGCCAGCAGCCCGACTAGCGGGAGGGCCTATTACGAGCAGTACTTC. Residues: CASSPTSGRAYYEQYF.

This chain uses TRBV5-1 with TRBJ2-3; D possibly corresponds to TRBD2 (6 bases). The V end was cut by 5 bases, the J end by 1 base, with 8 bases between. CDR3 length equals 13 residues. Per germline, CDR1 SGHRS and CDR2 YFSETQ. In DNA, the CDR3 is TGCGCCAGCAGGAGGGAGGGCACAGATACGCAGTATTTT. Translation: CASRREGTDTQYF.

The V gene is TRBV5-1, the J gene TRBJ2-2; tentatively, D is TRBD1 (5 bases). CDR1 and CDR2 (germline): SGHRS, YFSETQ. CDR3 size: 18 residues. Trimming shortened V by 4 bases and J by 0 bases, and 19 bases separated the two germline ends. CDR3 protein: CASSLRVGVAANTGELFF. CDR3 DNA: TGCGCCAGCAGCCTCCGGGTAGGGGTTGCCGCGAACACCGGGGAGCTGTTTTTT.

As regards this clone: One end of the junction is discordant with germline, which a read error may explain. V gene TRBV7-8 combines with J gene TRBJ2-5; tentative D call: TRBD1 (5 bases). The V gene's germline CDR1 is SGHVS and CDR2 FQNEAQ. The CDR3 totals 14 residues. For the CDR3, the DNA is TGTGCCAGCAGCTTAGGGACACTCAAAGAGACCCAGCACTTC. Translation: CASSLGTLKETQHF.

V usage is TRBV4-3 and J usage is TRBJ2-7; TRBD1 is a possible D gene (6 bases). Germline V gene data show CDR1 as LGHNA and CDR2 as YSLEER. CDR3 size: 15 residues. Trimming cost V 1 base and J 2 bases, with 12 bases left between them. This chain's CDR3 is CASSQGGEGAYEQYF. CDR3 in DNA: TGCGCCAGCAGCCAAGGAGGTGAGGGGGCCTACGAGCAGTACTTC.

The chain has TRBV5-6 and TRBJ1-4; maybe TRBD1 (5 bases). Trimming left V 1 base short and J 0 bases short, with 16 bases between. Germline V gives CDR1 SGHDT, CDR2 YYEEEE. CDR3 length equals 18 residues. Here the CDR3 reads CASSLWGSQWATNEKLFF. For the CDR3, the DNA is TGTGCCAGCAGCTTGTGGGGCAGCCAGTGGGCAACTAATGAAAAACTGTTTTTT.

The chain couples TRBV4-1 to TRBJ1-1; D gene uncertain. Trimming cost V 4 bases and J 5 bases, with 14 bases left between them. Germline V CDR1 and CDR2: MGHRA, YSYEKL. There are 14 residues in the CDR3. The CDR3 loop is CASSLPGRGTEAFF. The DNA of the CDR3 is TGCGCCAGCAGCCTTCCCGGACGCGGGACTGAAGCTTTCTTT.

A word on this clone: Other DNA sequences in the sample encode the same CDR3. CDR3 DNA: TGCGCCAGCAGCCCGGGGCTAGCGGGAGTCGAGCAGTACTTC. Amino acid sequence: CASSPGLAGVEQYF. J is TRBJ2-7 and V is TRBV5-1, with 10 bases matching TRBD2. The CDR3 is 14 amino acids. The germline CDR1 and CDR2 sequences are SGHRS and YFSETQ. V was pared by 4 bases and J by 6 bases, with 7 bases of the junction left unmatched.

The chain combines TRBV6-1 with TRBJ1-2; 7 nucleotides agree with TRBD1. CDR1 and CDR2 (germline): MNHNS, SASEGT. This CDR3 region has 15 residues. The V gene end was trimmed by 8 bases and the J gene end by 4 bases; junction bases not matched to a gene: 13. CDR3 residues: CASGEAGGVFYGYTF. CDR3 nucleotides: TGTGCCAGCGGGGAAGCAGGGGGGGTCTTCTATGGCTACACCTTC.

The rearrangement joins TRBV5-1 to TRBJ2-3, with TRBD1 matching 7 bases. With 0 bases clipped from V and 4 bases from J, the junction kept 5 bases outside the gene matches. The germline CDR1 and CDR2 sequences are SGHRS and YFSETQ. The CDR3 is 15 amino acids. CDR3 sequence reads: CASSLAPQGADTQYF. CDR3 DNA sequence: TGCGCCAGCAGCTTGGCGCCCCAGGGGGCAGATACGCAGTATTTT.

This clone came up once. The CDR3 DNA follows: TGTGCCAGCAGTTTGACTAGCGTCGAGCAGTTCTTC. Its protein product is CASSLTSVEQFF. The V gene is TRBV6-1, the J gene TRBJ2-1, with 8 bases identical to TRBD2. The CDR3 is 12 amino acids. Germline assignment: CDR1 MNHNS and CDR2 SASEGT. With V trimmed by 5 bases and J by 10 bases, 4 bases remained unmatched.

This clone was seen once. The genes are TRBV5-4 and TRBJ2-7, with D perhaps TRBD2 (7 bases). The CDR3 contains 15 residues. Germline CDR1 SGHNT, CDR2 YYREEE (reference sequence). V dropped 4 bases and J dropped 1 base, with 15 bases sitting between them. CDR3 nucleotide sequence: TGTGCCAGCAGCCCGAGTGGGGGGGCTTCCTACGAGCAGTACTTC. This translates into CASSPSGGASYEQYF.

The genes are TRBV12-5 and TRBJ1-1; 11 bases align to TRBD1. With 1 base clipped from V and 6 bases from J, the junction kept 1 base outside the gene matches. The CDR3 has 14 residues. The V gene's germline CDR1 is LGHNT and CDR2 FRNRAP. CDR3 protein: CASGLGTGGSEAFF. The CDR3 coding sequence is TGTGCTAGTGGTTTGGGGACAGGGGGCTCTGAAGCTTTCTTT.

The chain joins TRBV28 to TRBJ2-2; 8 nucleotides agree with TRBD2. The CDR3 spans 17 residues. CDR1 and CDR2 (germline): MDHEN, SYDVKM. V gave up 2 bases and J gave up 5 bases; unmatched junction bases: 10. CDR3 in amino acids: CASSLSSGAARTGELFF. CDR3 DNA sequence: TGTGCCAGCAGTTTAAGTAGCGGGGCCGCGAGAACCGGGGAGCTGTTTTTT.

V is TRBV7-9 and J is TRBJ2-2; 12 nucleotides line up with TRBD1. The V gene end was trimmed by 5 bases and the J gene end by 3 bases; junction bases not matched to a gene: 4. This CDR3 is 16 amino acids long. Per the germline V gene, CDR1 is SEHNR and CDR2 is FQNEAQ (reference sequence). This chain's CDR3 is CASSPGTGGYTGELFF. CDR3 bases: TGTGCCAGCAGCCCCGGGACAGGGGGCTACACCGGGGAGCTGTTTTTT.

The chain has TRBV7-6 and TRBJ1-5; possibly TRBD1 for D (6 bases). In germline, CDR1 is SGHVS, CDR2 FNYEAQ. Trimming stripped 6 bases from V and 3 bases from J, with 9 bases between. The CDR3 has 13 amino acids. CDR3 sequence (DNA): TGTGCCAGCAGTCCAGGGGACAATCAGCCCCAGCATTTT. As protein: CASSPGDNQPQHF.

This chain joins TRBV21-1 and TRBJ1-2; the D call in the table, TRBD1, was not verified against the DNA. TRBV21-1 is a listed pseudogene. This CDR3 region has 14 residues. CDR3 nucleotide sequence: TGTGCCAGCAGCCTCACCGACAGGGGCTATGGCTACACCTTC. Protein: CASSLTDRGYGYTF.

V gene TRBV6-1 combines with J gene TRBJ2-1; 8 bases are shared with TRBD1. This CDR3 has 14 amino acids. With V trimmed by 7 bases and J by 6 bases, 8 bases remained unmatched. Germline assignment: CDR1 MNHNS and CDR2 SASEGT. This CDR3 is CASTRTGNSNEQFF. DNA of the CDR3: TGTGCCAGCACGCGGACAGGGAATTCCAATGAGCAGTTCTTC.

CDR3 loop: CASSFSPIVAKNIQYF. For the CDR3, the DNA is TGTGCCAGCAGCTTTTCCCCAATTGTAGCCAAAAACATTCAGTACTTC. The chain combines TRBV5-4 with TRBJ2-4; D unresolved. This CDR3 region has 16 residues. V lost 2 bases and J lost 0, with 12 bases in between. CDR1 and CDR2 from the germline V gene are SGHNT and YYREEE (reference sequence).

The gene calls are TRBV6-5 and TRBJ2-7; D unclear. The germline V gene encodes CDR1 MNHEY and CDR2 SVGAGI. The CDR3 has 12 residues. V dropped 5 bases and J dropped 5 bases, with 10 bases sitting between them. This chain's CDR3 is CASSEVADEQYF. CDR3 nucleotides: TGTGCCAGCAGTGAAGTGGCAGACGAGCAGTACTTC.

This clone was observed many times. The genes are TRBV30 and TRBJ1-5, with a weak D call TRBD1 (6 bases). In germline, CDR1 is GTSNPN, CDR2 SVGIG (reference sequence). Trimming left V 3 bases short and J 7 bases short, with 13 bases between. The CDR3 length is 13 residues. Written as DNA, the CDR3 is TGTGCCTGGAGCCAGGGGCAGGGGCAGCCCCAGCATTTT. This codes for CAWSQGQGQPQHF.

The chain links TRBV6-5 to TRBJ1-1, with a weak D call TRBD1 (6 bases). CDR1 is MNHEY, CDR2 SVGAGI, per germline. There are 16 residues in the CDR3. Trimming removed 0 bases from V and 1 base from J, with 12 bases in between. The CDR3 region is CASSYSLGGGNTEAFF. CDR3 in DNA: TGTGCCAGCAGTTACTCGCTGGGAGGGGGGAACACTGAAGCTTTCTTT.

CDR3 amino acids: CASSQRGKTSTDTQYF. The CDR3 DNA sequence: TGTGCCAGTAGCCAGCGGGGTAAGACTAGCACAGATACGCAGTATTTT. This rearrangement joins TRBV19 to TRBJ2-3; 7 bases are a match to TRBD2. V was clipped by 6 bases and J by 0 bases; unmatched bases: 9. The CDR3 has 16 amino acids. The V gene's germline CDR1 is LNHDA and CDR2 SQIVND (reference sequence).

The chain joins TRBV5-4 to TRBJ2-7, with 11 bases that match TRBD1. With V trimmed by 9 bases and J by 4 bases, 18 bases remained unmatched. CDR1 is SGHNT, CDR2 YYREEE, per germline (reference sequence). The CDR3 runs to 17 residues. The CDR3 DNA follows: TGTGCCACCCCCCCCGAGGCGGGACAGGGGGTGAATTACGAGCAGTACTTC. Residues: CATPPEAGQGVNYEQYF.

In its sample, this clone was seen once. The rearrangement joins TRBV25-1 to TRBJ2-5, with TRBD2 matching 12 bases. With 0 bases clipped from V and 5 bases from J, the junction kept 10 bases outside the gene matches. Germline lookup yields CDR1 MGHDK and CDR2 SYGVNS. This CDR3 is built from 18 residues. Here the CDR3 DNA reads TGTGCCAGCAGTGAATATGAGGCTAGCGGGGGGGCCCAGGAGACCCAGTACTTC. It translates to CASSEYEASGGAQETQYF.